This T cell receptor (beta chain) was identified in a study of OX40 agonist ivuxolimab in advanced cancers. Background on the study: Three patients got partial responses; one had hepatocellular carcinoma and two had cutaneous melanoma.

Study-wide results and caveats: With doses of 0.1 to 3.0 mg/kg, CD4+ and CD8+ blood T cells had undergone clonal expansion by week 6.

The CDR3 length is 14 residues. The ends were cut back, 4 bases at V and 0 bases at J, with 7 bases in the middle. Germline CDR1 is SNHLY and CDR2 is FYNNEI. Sequencing used immunoSEQ multiplex PCR; TCRdb keeps in-frame clones, though not all of them. The data contain more than 55,000 clones, 88% of them singletons. As to this clone: Its antigen is undetermined.

The chain is built from TRBV2 and TRBJ2-1; tentatively, D is TRBD1 (5 bases). Sequencing was performed on CD4+ or CD8+ T cells sorted from blood, taken in a trial of the OX40 agonist ivuxolimab. The TCR comes from an adult with an advanced solid tumor such as melanoma, head and neck, liver or kidney cancer. CDR3 in DNA: TGTGCCAGCAGTGGGACACTCTCCTACAATGAGCAGTTCTTC. Amino acid sequence: CASSGTLSYNEQFF.